The next 30 T cell receptor beta chains were all read from a single sample in a study of T cell responses to AZD1222 COVID-19 vaccine. Generated by immunoSEQ multiplex PCR, the TCRdb table keeps only in-frame clones and is missing some. The sample records approximately 150,000 clones, approximately 90% being singletons. The material sequenced was peripheral blood, taken 28 days after the second AZD1222 dose. These receptors all come from an adult who received the AZD1222 COVID-19 vaccine.

V gene TRBV19 combines with J gene TRBJ2-1, with D maybe TRBD1 (5 bases). Trimming cost V 1 base and J 5 bases, with 6 bases left between them. CDR1 and CDR2 from the germline V gene are LNHDA and SQIVND (reference sequence). This CDR3 is 13 amino acids long. Here the CDR3 DNA reads TGTGCCAGTAGTATAGGACAGCACAATGAGCAGTTCTTC. Amino acid sequence: CASSIGQHNEQFF.

The genes are TRBV2 and TRBJ1-6; possible D gene TRBD1, 6 bases. Germline lookup yields CDR1 SNHLY and CDR2 FYNNEI. The ends were cut back, 4 bases at V and 0 bases at J, with 13 bases in the middle. CDR3 length: 17 amino acids. The CDR3 reads CASSGTAFSSYNSPLHF. In nucleotides, the CDR3 is TGTGCCAGCAGTGGGACAGCATTCAGCTCCTATAATTCACCCCTCCACTTT.

This chain's CDR3 is CASSLEGNWGTEAFF. In DNA, the CDR3 is TGCGCCAGCAGCTTGGAGGGGAATTGGGGCACTGAAGCTTTCTTT. The chain uses TRBV5-1 and TRBJ1-1, with D tentatively TRBD1 (5 bases). CDR1 and CDR2 from the germline V gene are SGHRS and YFSETQ. The CDR3 has 15 amino acids. Trimming cost V 0 bases and J 4 bases, with 13 bases left between them.

This clone was observed once. At one end the junction does not follow the germline gene, possibly because of a read error. The V gene is TRBV3-1 (or the pseudogene TRBV3-2), the J gene TRBJ1-2, with D maybe TRBD1 (5 bases). This CDR3 spans 13 amino acids. Germline V CDR1 and CDR2: LGHDT, YNNKEL (reference sequence). The CDR3 DNA reads TGTGCCAGCACCGGGGCCGATACCTATGGCTGCACCTTC. Translation: CASTGADTYGCTF.

The chain combines TRBV7-2 with TRBJ1-2, with 10 bases that match TRBD1. The CDR3 sequence is 15 residues long. Unmatched junction bases numbered 7, after V lost 5 bases and J lost 4 bases. Germline V lookup: CDR1 SGHTA, CDR2 FQGNSA. The CDR3 DNA follows: TGTGCCAGCAGCCTACCGGGACAGGGGCTCTATGGCTACACCTTC. Protein: CASSLPGQGLYGYTF.

The V and J genes are TRBV28 and TRBJ2-3, with D hard to call. The CDR3 has 15 amino acids. With 3 bases removed from V and 0 bases from J, the gap between germline ends came to 10 bases. In germline, CDR1 is MDHEN, CDR2 SYDVKM. In DNA form, the CDR3 reads TGTGCCAGCAGTTTCAGGTCCTTTAGCACAGATACGCAGTATTTT. Its translation is CASSFRSFSTDTQYF.

The chain carries TRBV5-6 and TRBJ1-2, with D perhaps TRBD1 (5 bases). V shed 0 bases and J shed 7 bases, with 13 bases lying between them. In germline, CDR1 is SGHDT, CDR2 YYEEEE. This CDR3 contains 14 residues. The CDR3 sequence is CASSLAYEGAGYTF. CDR3 in DNA: TGTGCCAGCAGCTTGGCCTATGAAGGGGCTGGCTACACCTTC.

The DNA of the CDR3 is TGTGCCAGCAGTCCGAGACAGGGGGGCTATAGCAATCAGCCCCAGCATTTT. It encodes CASSPRQGGYSNQPQHF. V gene TRBV6-6 combines with J gene TRBJ1-5; 9 bases are shared with TRBD1. This CDR3 has 17 residues. Germline CDR1 reads MNHNY; CDR2 reads SVGAGI (reference sequence). With 5 bases clipped from V and 0 bases from J, the junction kept 8 bases outside the gene matches.

V and J are TRBV11-3 and TRBJ2-3; D gene unclear. The germline V gene has CDR1 SGHNT and CDR2 YENEEA. The CDR3 covers 14 residues. The V and J ends lost 1 base and 4 bases respectively, with 9 bases between them. The chain's CDR3 is CASSLGIYSDTQYF. The DNA of the CDR3 is TGTGCCAGCAGCTTAGGCATTTACTCAGATACGCAGTATTTT.

V gene TRBV5-1 combines with J gene TRBJ2-5; 9 bases are shared with TRBD1. Unmatched junction bases numbered 6, after V lost 1 base and J lost 2 bases. The CDR3 is made up of 16 amino acids. CDR1 is SGHRS, CDR2 YFSETQ, per germline. The CDR3 is CASSLSGQGPQETQYF. The DNA for the CDR3 is TGCGCCAGCAGCTTGTCAGGACAGGGGCCACAAGAGACCCAGTACTTC.

The chain couples TRBV6-2 or TRBV6-3 to TRBJ2-5; D not certain. V was cut by 4 bases and J by 1 base, with 7 bases left in between. The CDR3 extends over 13 amino acids. From germline, CDR1 is MNHEY and CDR2 SVGEGT. The CDR3 is CASSWSVQETQYF. In DNA, the CDR3 is TGTGCCAGCAGTTGGTCGGTCCAAGAGACCCAGTACTTC.

The rearrangement joins TRBV5-6 to TRBJ2-5; D perhaps matches TRBD2 (5 bases). This CDR3 contains 14 residues. Trimming took off 4 bases at V and 1 base at J, with 11 bases between the two ends. Per germline, CDR1 SGHDT and CDR2 YYEEEE. The CDR3 here is CASSLGESQETQYF. In nucleotides, the CDR3 is TGTGCCAGCAGCCTTGGGGAGAGCCAAGAGACCCAGTACTTC.

This clone showed up just once. Other DNA sequences of this sample code for an identical CDR3. The chain recombines TRBV7-2 with TRBJ1-3, with D maybe TRBD1 (6 bases). The CDR3 is 15 residues long. Trimming left V 1 base short and J 3 bases short, with 10 bases between. Per germline, CDR1 SGHTA and CDR2 FQGNSA. Here the CDR3 DNA reads TGTGCCAGCAGCTTAGTGGGGGGCAGTGGAAACACCATATATTTT. This gives the protein CASSLVGGSGNTIYF.

This sequence joins TRBV3-1 (or the pseudogene TRBV3-2) and TRBJ1-3; TRBD1 matches 7 bases. Germline V lookup: CDR1 LGHDT, CDR2 YNNKEL (reference sequence). J gave up 7 bases and V 4 bases, and 13 bases lay outside the gene matches. The CDR3 extends over 16 amino acids. The CDR3 nucleotides are TGTGCCAGCAGCCCGCACAGGGAGACAGGGCGTAACACCATATATTTT. Its translation: CASSPHRETGRNTIYF.

The chain joins TRBV19 to TRBJ2-1; TRBD2 matches at 7 bases. The CDR3 spans 15 residues. Germline V CDR1 and CDR2: LNHDA, SQIVND (reference sequence). The trim removed 7 bases at V and 7 bases at J, leaving 13 bases unmatched. This CDR3 reads CASIPAGTSRNEQFF. The DNA for the CDR3 is TGTGCCAGTATTCCAGCGGGGACCTCCCGGAATGAGCAGTTCTTC.

V and J are TRBV9 and TRBJ2-1, with D perhaps TRBD1 (6 bases). V lost 4 bases to trimming and J lost 5 bases, with 16 bases between them. In germline, CDR1 is SGDLS, CDR2 YYNGEE. The CDR3 runs 15 residues. In nucleotides, the CDR3 is TGTGCCAGCAGCCCAGGACAGCTGGTTAACAATGAGCAGTTCTTC. Protein sequence: CASSPGQLVNNEQFF.

The CDR3 DNA reads as TGTGCCAGCTCACCTATCCAGGGAGCTGAAGCTTTCTTT. It encodes CASSPIQGAEAFF. The rearrangement uses TRBV18 and TRBJ1-1; D possibly corresponds to TRBD1 (5 bases). The germline V and J ends were trimmed by 3 bases and 6 bases, with 11 bases remaining between them. Germline lookup yields CDR1 KGHSH and CDR2 LQKENI. There are 13 residues in the CDR3.

The gene calls are TRBV5-5 and TRBJ2-5, with D uncertain. Germline V gene data show CDR1 as SGHKS and CDR2 as YYEKEE (reference sequence). Trimming took off 0 bases at V and 3 bases at J, with 15 bases between the two ends. This CDR3 contains 16 residues. CDR3 nucleotides: TGTGCCAGCAGCTTGGCGGTCACCGCAAGCAAAGAGACCCAGTACTTC. This translates into CASSLAVTASKETQYF.

This clone was observed a few times. The rearrangement joins TRBV2 to TRBJ1-2; D possibly corresponds to TRBD1 (5 bases). Germline V gives CDR1 SNHLY, CDR2 FYNNEI. The CDR3 loop spans 14 amino acids. The V end lost 4 bases, the J end lost 8 bases, and 17 bases lay between the germline ends. DNA for the CDR3: TGTGCCAGCAGTGTAGTCCAGGGAAAGAGCGGCTACACCTTC. It translates to CASSVVQGKSGYTF.

The rearrangement links TRBV2 to TRBJ2-1; possibly TRBD2 for D (7 bases). V was shortened by 4 bases and J by 8 bases, with 21 bases between the two germline ends. The CDR3 is 16 residues long. CDR1 SNHLY and CDR2 FYNNEI come from the germline V gene. The CDR3 loop reads CASSGGGQFKFDEQFF. As DNA, the CDR3 is TGTGCCAGCAGTGGGGGGGGGCAGTTCAAGTTCGATGAGCAGTTCTTC. Full variable domain (outside the CDR3, taken from reference TRBV2 and TRBJ2-1): EPEVTQTPSHQVTQMGQEVILRCVPISNHLYFYWYRQILGQKVEFLVSFYNNEISEKSEIFDDQFSVERPDGSNFTLKIRSTKLEDSAMYFCASSGGGQFKFDEQFFGPGTRLTVL.

This chain uses TRBV19 with TRBJ1-4; D unclear. CDR1 and CDR2 from the germline V gene are LNHDA and SQIVND (reference sequence). V was pared by 6 bases and J by 4 bases, with 3 bases between. CDR3 length equals 11 residues. The CDR3 coding sequence is TGTGCCAGTAGCTATAATGAAAAACTGTTTTTT. Protein: CASSYNEKLFF.

J is TRBJ1-1 and V is TRBV7-8; a weak D match, TRBD1 (5 bases). With 0 bases removed from V and 0 bases from J, the gap between germline ends came to 26 bases. This CDR3 is 21 amino acids long. Germline lookup yields CDR1 SGHVS and CDR2 FQNEAQ. The DNA for the CDR3 is TGTGCCAGCAGCTTAGCGGGGGGAGAAGGATACGCGACACGTATGAACACTGAAGCTTTCTTT. Protein: CASSLAGGEGYATRMNTEAFF.

This clone was seen a single time. The CDR3 coding sequence is TGTGCCAGCAAGCTAGGTGGGGGGCCGGATACGCAGTATTTT. This gives the protein CASKLGGGPDTQYF. The V and J genes are TRBV6-5 and TRBJ2-3, with D possibly called TRBD1 or TRBD2 (6 bases each). V lost 7 bases and J 6 bases, leaving 17 bases between the germline ends. The V gene's germline CDR1 is MNHEY and CDR2 SVGAGI. The CDR3 runs to 14 residues.

This clone was seen a handful of times. The chain uses TRBV5-5 and TRBJ2-7; no clear D gene. Trimming stripped 3 bases from V and 4 bases from J, with 8 bases between. Per the germline V gene, CDR1 is SGHKS and CDR2 is YYEKEE (reference sequence). The CDR3 consists of 12 residues. The CDR3 sequence: CASSWAGYEQYF. The DNA for the CDR3 is TGTGCCAGCAGCTGGGCAGGTTACGAGCAGTACTTC.

The chain combines TRBV6-5 with TRBJ1-2; the match to TRBD1 covers 7 bases. There are 13 residues in the CDR3. Germline CDR1 MNHEY, CDR2 SVGAGI. Losses at the gene ends were 6 bases for V and 7 bases for J; bases not matched to a gene: 8. The CDR3 protein is CASRTYRGGGYTF. CDR3 nucleotide sequence: TGTGCCAGCAGAACCTACAGGGGTGGTGGCTACACCTTC.

The chain employs TRBV27 and TRBJ2-7; no firm D call. The CDR3 consists of 18 residues. CDR1 and CDR2 (germline): MNHEY, SMNVEV (reference sequence). Trimming pared 6 bases from V and 6 bases from J, leaving 30 bases between. CDR3 sequence: CASSHRPGLQAPTPEQYF. The DNA for the CDR3 is TGTGCCAGCAGCCACCGCCCCGGTCTACAAGCCCCGACCCCCGAGCAGTACTTC.

This clone showed up just once. This chain links TRBV19 with TRBJ2-7; D not certain. Per germline, CDR1 LNHDA and CDR2 SQIVND (reference sequence). V was clipped by 5 bases and J by 5 bases, with 16 bases between them. The CDR3 length is 14 residues. CDR3 sequence (DNA): TGTGCCAGTAGTGGGTCTGGGCAGTTGGACGAGCAGTACTTC. Amino acids: CASSGSGQLDEQYF.

This clone appeared once. The CDR3 region is CASSAGRTDTQYF. CDR3 nucleotides: TGTGCCAGCAGTGCGGGGCGCACAGATACGCAGTATTTT. The rearrangement links TRBV12-3 or TRBV12-4 to TRBJ2-3; the D gene is possibly TRBD2 (6 bases). The germline V and J ends were trimmed by 5 bases and 1 base, with 7 bases remaining between them. This CDR3 has 13 amino acids.

The chain carries TRBV2 and TRBJ1-5; D call uncertain. CDR1 and CDR2 (germline): SNHLY, FYNNEI. The CDR3 loop spans 13 amino acids. V lost 7 bases to trimming and J lost 1 base, with 8 bases between them. In DNA, the CDR3 is TGTGCCAGCAATAGGGAAAGCAATCAGCCCCAGCATTTT. Its translation: CASNRESNQPQHF. Full variable domain (remainder filled in from reference TRBV2 and TRBJ1-5): EPEVTQTPSHQVTQMGQEVILRCVPISNHLYFYWYRQILGQKVEFLVSFYNNEISEKSEIFDDQFSVERPDGSNFTLKIRSTKLEDSAMYFCASNRESNQPQHFGDGTRLSIL.

CDR3 residues: CASSQAGRKLFF. Written as DNA, the CDR3 is TGCGCCAGCAGCCAAGCAGGGCGAAAACTGTTTTTT. This chain links TRBV4-1 with TRBJ1-4; tentative D call: TRBD1 (5 bases). The V gene lost 1 base and the J gene lost 10 bases, with 7 bases spanning the gap. The CDR3 spans 12 residues. Per the germline V gene, CDR1 is MGHRA and CDR2 is YSYEKL.